This T cell receptor (beta chain) was captured in a study of OX40 agonist ivuxolimab in advanced cancers. Study background: At 0.01 to 10 mg/kg, ivuxolimab was administered intravenously to patients every 2 weeks. Partial responses were seen in three patients, one with hepatocellular carcinoma and two with cutaneous melanoma.

Using immunoSEQ multiplex PCR, the repertoire was profiled, and TCRdb retains in-frame clones only, with some absent. The repertoire holds about 150,000 clones, with around 94% as singletons. The count of this clone is one. Sampled blood was obtained at baseline, cycle 4 day 1, and cycle 7 day 1. This TCR was recovered from an adult with an advanced solid tumor such as melanoma, head and neck, liver or kidney cancer. The material sequenced was CD4+ or CD8+ T cells sorted from blood, taken in a trial of the OX40 agonist ivuxolimab.

CDR3 in amino acids: CASSLSGTYEQYF. The DNA of the CDR3 is TGTGCCAGCAGCCTTAGCGGGACCTACGAGCAGTACTTC. V gene TRBV9 combines with J gene TRBJ2-7; TRBD2 agrees at 8 bases. V was pared by 4 bases and J by 2 bases, with 2 bases of the junction left unmatched. Germline CDR1 reads SGDLS; CDR2 reads YYNGEE. The CDR3 loop spans 13 amino acids.